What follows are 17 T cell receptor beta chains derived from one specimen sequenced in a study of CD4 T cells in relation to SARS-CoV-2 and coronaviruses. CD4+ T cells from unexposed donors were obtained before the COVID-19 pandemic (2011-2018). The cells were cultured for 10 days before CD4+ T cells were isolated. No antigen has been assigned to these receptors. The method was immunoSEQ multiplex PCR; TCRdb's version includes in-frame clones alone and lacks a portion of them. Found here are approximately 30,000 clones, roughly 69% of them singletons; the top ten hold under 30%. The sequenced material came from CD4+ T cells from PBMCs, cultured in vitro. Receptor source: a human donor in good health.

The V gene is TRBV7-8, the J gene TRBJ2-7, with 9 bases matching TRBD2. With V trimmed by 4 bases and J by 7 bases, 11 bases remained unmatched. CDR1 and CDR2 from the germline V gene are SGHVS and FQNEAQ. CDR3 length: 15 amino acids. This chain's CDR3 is CASSWGGGRAREQYF. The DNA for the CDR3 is TGTGCCAGCAGCTGGGGTGGCGGGAGGGCCAGGGAGCAGTACTTC. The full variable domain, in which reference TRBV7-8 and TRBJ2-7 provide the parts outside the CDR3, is GAGVSQSPRYKVAKRGQDVALRCDPISGHVSLFWYQQALGQGPEFLTYFQNEAQLDKSGLPSDRFFAERPEGSVSTLKIQRTQQEDSAVYLCASSWGGGRAREQYFGPGTRLTVT.

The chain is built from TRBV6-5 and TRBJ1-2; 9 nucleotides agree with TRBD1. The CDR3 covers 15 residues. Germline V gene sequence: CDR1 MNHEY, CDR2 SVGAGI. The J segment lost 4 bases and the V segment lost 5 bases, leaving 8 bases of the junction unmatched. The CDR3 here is CASSTPGQGLYGYTF. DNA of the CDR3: TGTGCCAGCAGTACCCCGGGACAGGGCCTCTATGGCTACACCTTC.

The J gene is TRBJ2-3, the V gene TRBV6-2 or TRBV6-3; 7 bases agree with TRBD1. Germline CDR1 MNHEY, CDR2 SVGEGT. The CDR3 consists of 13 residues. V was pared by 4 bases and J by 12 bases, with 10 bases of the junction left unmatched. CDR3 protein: CASSWGSDRAQYF. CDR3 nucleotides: TGTGCCAGCAGTTGGGGATCCGACAGGGCCCAGTATTTT.

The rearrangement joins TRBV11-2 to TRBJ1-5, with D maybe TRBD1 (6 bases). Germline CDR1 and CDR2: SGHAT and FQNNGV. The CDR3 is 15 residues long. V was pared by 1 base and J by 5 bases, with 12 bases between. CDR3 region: CASSLVQGRDQPQHF. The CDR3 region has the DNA TGTGCCAGCAGCTTAGTACAGGGAAGGGATCAGCCCCAGCATTTT.

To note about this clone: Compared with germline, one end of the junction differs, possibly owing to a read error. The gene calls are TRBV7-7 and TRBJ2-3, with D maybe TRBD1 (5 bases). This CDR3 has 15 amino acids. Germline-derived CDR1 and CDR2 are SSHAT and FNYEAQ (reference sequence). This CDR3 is CASSQWGSGTDTQYF. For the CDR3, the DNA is TGTGCTAGCAGCCAGTGGGGCAGTGGCACAGATACGCAGTATTTT.

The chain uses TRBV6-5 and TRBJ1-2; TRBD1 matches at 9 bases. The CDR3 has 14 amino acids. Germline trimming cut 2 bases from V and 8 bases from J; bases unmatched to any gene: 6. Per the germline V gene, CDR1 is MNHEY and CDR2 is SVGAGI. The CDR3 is CASSYQRTGAGYTF. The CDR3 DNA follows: TGTGCCAGCAGTTACCAAAGGACAGGGGCAGGCTACACCTTC.

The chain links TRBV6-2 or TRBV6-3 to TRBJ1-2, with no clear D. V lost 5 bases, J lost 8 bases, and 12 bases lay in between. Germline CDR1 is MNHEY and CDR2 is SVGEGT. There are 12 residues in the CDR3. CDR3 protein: CASSQTVSGYTF. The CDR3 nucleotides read TGTGCCAGCAGTCAGACGGTTTCGGGCTACACCTTC.

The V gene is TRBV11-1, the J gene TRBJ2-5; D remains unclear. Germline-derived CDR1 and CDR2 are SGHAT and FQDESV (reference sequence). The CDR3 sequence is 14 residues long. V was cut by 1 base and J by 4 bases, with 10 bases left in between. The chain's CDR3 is CASSLGRSRETQYF. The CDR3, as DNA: TGTGCCAGCAGCTTAGGGCGGAGTCGAGAGACCCAGTACTTC.

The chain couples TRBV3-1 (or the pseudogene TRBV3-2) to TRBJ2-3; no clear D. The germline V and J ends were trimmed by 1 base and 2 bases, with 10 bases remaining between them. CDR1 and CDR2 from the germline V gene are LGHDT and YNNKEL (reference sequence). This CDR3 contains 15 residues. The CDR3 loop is CASSQAGQTTDTQYF. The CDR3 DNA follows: TGTGCCAGCAGCCAAGCGGGTCAGACCACAGATACGCAGTATTTT.

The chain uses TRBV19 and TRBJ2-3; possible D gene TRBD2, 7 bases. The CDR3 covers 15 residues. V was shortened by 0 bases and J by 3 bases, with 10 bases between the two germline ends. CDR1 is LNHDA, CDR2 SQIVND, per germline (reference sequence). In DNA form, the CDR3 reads TGTGCCAGTAGTATAGAGCGGGGGCCGACAGATACGCAGTATTTT. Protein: CASSIERGPTDTQYF.

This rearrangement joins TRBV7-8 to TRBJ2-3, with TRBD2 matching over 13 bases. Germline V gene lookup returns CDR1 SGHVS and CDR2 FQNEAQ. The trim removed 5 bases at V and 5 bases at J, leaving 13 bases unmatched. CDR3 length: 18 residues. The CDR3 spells CASSAAGTSGGAGDTQYF. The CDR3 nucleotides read TGTGCCAGCAGCGCCGCCGGAACTAGCGGGGGGGCCGGAGATACGCAGTATTTT. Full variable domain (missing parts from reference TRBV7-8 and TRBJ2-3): GAGVSQSPRYKVAKRGQDVALRCDPISGHVSLFWYQQALGQGPEFLTYFQNEAQLDKSGLPSDRFFAERPEGSVSTLKIQRTQQEDSAVYLCASSAAGTSGGAGDTQYFGPGTRLTVL.

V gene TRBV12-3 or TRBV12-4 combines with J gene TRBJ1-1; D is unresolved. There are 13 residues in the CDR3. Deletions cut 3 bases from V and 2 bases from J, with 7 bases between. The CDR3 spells CASSLTENTEAFF. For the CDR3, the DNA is TGTGCCAGCAGTTTGACGGAAAACACTGAAGCTTTCTTT.

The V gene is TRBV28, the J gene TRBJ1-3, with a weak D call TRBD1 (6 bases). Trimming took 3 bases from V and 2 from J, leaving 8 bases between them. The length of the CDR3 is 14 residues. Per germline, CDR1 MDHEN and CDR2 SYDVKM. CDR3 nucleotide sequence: TGTGCCAGCAGTTTTACAGGGCCTGGAAACACCATATATTTT. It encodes CASSFTGPGNTIYF.

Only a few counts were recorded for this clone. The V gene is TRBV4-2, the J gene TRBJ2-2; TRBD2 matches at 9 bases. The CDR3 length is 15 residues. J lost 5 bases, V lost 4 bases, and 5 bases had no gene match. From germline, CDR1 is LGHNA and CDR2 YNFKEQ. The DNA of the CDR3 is TGTGCCAGCAGCCCCCGGACTAGCGAGACCGGGGAGCTGTTTTTT. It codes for CASSPRTSETGELFF.

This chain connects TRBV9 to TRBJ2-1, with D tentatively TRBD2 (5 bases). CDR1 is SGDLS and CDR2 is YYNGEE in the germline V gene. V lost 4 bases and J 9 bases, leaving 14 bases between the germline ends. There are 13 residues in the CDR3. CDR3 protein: CASSSRAGFEQFF. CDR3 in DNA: TGTGCCAGCAGCTCTCGGGCGGGCTTTGAGCAGTTCTTC.

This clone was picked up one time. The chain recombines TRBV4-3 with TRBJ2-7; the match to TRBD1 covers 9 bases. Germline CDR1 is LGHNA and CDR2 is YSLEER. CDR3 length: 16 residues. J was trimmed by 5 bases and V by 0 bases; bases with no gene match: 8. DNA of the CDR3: TGCGCCAGCAGCCAAGAAATAACAGGGGGCTTCGACGAGCAGTACTTC. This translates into CASSQEITGGFDEQYF.

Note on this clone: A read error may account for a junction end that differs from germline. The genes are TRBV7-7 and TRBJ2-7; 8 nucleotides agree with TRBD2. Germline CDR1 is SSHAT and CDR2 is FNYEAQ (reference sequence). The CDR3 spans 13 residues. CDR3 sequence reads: CASSLRGGTEQYF. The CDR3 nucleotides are TGTGCTAGCAGCCTACGGGGGGGAACCGAGCAGTACTTC. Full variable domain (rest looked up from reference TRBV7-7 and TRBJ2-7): GAGVSQSPRYKVTKRGQDVTLRCDPISSHATLYWYQQALGQGPEFLTYFNYEAQPDKSGLPSDRFSAERPEGSISTLTIQRTEQRDSAMYRCASSLRGGTEQYFGPGTRLTVT.